A selection of T cell receptor beta chains follows, all from one sample in a study of T cell repertoires in cytomegalovirus infection. These receptors are not linked to any known antigen. In TCRdb, the reads were re-called with MiXCR into one record per CDR3 protein. The data contain nearly 700,000 distinct CDR3 sequences, roughly 33% of them singletons. The specimen comprised cultured PBMCs, sampled from culture after CMV antigen stimulation. The origin of the receptors is a human donor in good health (CMV status not recorded). Some clones in this sample may be carry-over from other donors' samples. CDR3s include the opening cysteine and the closing phenylalanine or tryptophan. D genes are given only for firm matches.

TRBV20-1 | - | 12 | CSARRWTTQQFF
TRBV5-5 | - | 14 | CASSLVTENQPQHF
TRBV6-4 | - | 13 | CASSDSRGDTQYF
TRBV19 | - | 12 | CASSTRLQPQHF
TRBV29-1 | - | 14 | CSVWSPISSYEQYF
TRBV7-8 | - | 13 | CASRADPTNEQFF
TRBV6-2/TRBV6-3 | - | 18 | CAKPQWDPGHRVSQPQHF
TRBV12-3/TRBV12-4 | - | 11 | CASSLGVKQFF
TRBV6-2/TRBV6-3 | - | 16 | CASSYSRLVPYNEQFF
TRBV5-1 | - | 15 | CASSPDWLASDTQYF
TRBV29-1 | - | 14 | CSVTPGIQDYGYTF
TRBV29-1 | TRBD2 | 13 | CSVDRASGSTQYF
TRBV12-3/TRBV12-4 | - | 14 | CASRTQGSYNEQFF
TRBV7-2 | TRBD1 | 16 | CASSKTRTGGAGGYTF
TRBV6-5 | TRBD2 | 15 | CASSYSLAGSPEQFF
TRBV28 | - | 16 | CASSPLQGAAKNIQYF
TRBV7-4 | - | 15 | CASSFPLALDEKLFF
TRBV6-1 | - | 14 | CASSPAGALYGYTF
TRBV6-5 | TRBD1 | 13 | CASSNRGEQPQHF
TRBV19 | TRBD1 | 14 | CASSTGQVPQPQHF
TRBV7-9 | TRBD2 | 16 | CASTFRTSGGQETQYF
TRBV7-2 | - | 15 | CASSRRSNSYNEQFF
TRBV20-1 | - | 15 | CSAVNSGRPAYEQYF
TRBV7-9 | TRBD1 | 17 | CASSYTLGQGVRQPQHF
TRBV23-1 | - | 15 | CASSQSVEDTGELFF
TRBV28 | - | 13 | CASSPRGTNEQFF
TRBV7-2 | - | 13 | CASSLDIGLKQFF
TRBV5-4 | - | 16 | CASSLGLLLGDTEAFF
TRBV28 | - | 13 | CASNGIIYGKLFF